A single sample is the source of the 13 T cell receptor beta chains below, sequenced in a study of PD-L1 blockade in urothelial cancer. Profiling relied on immunoSEQ multiplex PCR, and the TCRdb table lists in-frame clones only, not all of them. The sample contains about 100,000 clones, about nine tenths of which appear only once. The sample was PBMCs, taken around atezolizumab (anti-PD-L1) treatment. The source is a woman of 80 years or more with urothelial cancer.

The rearrangement uses TRBV7-2 and TRBJ1-2; TRBD1 is a possible D gene (6 bases). The germline gives CDR1 SGHTA, CDR2 FQGNSA. CDR3 size: 14 residues. The V gene lost 0 bases and the J gene lost 3 bases, with 8 bases spanning the gap. The CDR3 protein is CASSLASGDYGYTF. The DNA for the CDR3 is TGTGCCAGCAGCTTAGCTTCAGGGGACTATGGCTACACCTTC.

V is TRBV5-1 and J is TRBJ2-1; possible D gene TRBD2, 6 bases. V was trimmed by 3 bases and J by 6 bases, leaving 16 bases between them. CDR1 is SGHRS, CDR2 YFSETQ, per germline. The CDR3 sequence is 15 residues long. CDR3 protein: CASSSSGLSSNEQFF. The DNA for the CDR3 is TGCGCCAGCAGCTCGTCGGGACTTTCAAGCAATGAGCAGTTCTTC.

This chain links TRBV5-4 with TRBJ2-1, with D hard to call. CDR1 is SGHNT, CDR2 YYREEE, per germline (reference sequence). V was pared by 4 bases and J by 4 bases, with 12 bases between. The CDR3 totals 14 residues. The CDR3 reads CASSPPSGYNEQFF. The CDR3 DNA sequence: TGTGCCAGCAGCCCGCCGTCAGGTTACAATGAGCAGTTCTTC.

This chain links TRBV19 with TRBJ1-1, with D hard to call. The CDR3 spans 15 residues. V was clipped by 4 bases and J by 2 bases, with 14 bases between them. CDR1 and CDR2 from the germline V gene are LNHDA and SQIVND (reference sequence). For the CDR3, the DNA is TGTGCCAGTAGTACCCGGAGGGAGACCAACACTGAAGCTTTCTTT. This gives the protein CASSTRRETNTEAFF.

This clone came up once. The chain links TRBV20-1 to TRBJ2-7; 9 bases line up with TRBD1. Losses at the gene ends were 5 bases for V and 6 bases for J; bases not matched to a gene: 2. CDR1 and CDR2 (germline): DFQATT, SNEGSKA (reference sequence). The CDR3 length is 11 residues. CDR3 sequence (DNA): TGCAGTGCTCGGACAGGGGTCGAGCAGTACTTC. This gives the protein CSARTGVEQYF.

The chain links TRBV2 to TRBJ2-7; a possible D gene is TRBD1 (5 bases). The CDR3 runs 13 residues. Germline lookup yields CDR1 SNHLY and CDR2 FYNNEI. V shed 6 bases and J shed 3 bases, with 12 bases lying between them. The CDR3 bases are TGTGCCAGCAGCTGGGGCAAGTTCTACGAGCAGTACTTC. This gives the protein CASSWGKFYEQYF.

The rearrangement uses TRBV28 and TRBJ1-2, with 8 bases aligning to TRBD1. CDR3 length: 15 amino acids. V lost 7 bases to trimming and J lost 5 bases; unmatched junction nucleotides: 12. CDR1 MDHEN and CDR2 SYDVKM come from the germline V gene. For the CDR3, the DNA is TGTGCCAGCATCGTTGGGGCAGGGGGCCCTTATGGCTACACCTTC. Encoded protein: CASIVGAGGPYGYTF.

J is TRBJ2-7 and V is TRBV28; D is possibly TRBD1 (9 bases). Germline V gene sequence: CDR1 MDHEN, CDR2 SYDVKM. V shed 9 bases and J shed 6 bases, with 42 bases lying between them. CDR3 size: 21 residues. CDR3 bases: TGTGCCAGGACGCTGATCGGGACAGGGCAGTCCGGGCCTAGCGGGCCGAGCGAGCAGTACTTC. It encodes CARTLIGTGQSGPSGPSEQYF.

The chain recombines TRBV18 with TRBJ2-7, with D possibly matching TRBD1 (6 bases). This CDR3 is 16 amino acids long. The ends were cut back, 3 bases at V and 5 bases at J, with 20 bases in the middle. Germline assignment: CDR1 KGHSH and CDR2 LQKENI. Here the CDR3 reads CASSPAGRGPGNEQYF. CDR3 bases: TGTGCCAGCTCACCGGCGGGCAGGGGCCCAGGGAACGAGCAGTACTTC.

V gene TRBV4-2 combines with J gene TRBJ1-2, with 10 bases fitting TRBD1. In germline, CDR1 is LGHNA, CDR2 YNFKEQ. The CDR3 contains 15 residues. V shed 1 base, J shed 7 bases, and the junction held 6 bases outside the gene matches. The CDR3 reads CASSQVLGTGAGYTF. As DNA, the CDR3 is TGTGCCAGCAGCCAAGTCTTAGGGACAGGGGCTGGCTACACCTTC.

The chain combines TRBV10-2 with TRBJ1-1, with D possibly TRBD1 on 6 matching bases. The CDR3 is 14 residues long. V was cut by 7 bases and J by 5 bases, with 17 bases left in between. The V gene's germline CDR1 is WSHSY and CDR2 SAAADI. CDR3 sequence reads: CASTLNRVSTEAFF. CDR3 sequence (DNA): TGCGCCAGCACCCTAAACAGGGTTTCAACTGAAGCTTTCTTT.

The chain carries TRBV5-6 and TRBJ2-1; 13 positions match TRBD2. The CDR3 is made up of 16 amino acids. With 4 bases clipped from V and 7 bases from J, the junction kept 8 bases outside the gene matches. Germline values: CDR1 SGHDT, CDR2 YYEEEE. CDR3 nucleotide sequence: TGTGCCAGCAGCCCGAGGACTAGCGGGAGACAGAATGAGCAGTTCTTC. Its protein is CASSPRTSGRQNEQFF. Complete variable domain (other parts from reference TRBV5-6 and TRBJ2-1): DAGVTQSPTHLIKTRGQQVTLRCSPKSGHDTVSWYQQALGQGPQFIFQYYEEEERQRGNFPDRFSGHQFPNYSSELNVNALLLGDSALYLCASSPRTSGRQNEQFFGPGTRLTVL.

V and J are TRBV27 and TRBJ2-5; 7 bases align to TRBD1. V gave up 3 bases and J gave up 2 bases; unmatched junction bases: 6. Germline V lookup: CDR1 MNHEY, CDR2 SMNVEV (reference sequence). This CDR3 region has 15 residues. CDR3 loop: CASSFFHRGQETQYF. In DNA, the CDR3 is TGTGCCAGCAGTTTCTTCCACAGGGGACAAGAGACCCAGTACTTC.